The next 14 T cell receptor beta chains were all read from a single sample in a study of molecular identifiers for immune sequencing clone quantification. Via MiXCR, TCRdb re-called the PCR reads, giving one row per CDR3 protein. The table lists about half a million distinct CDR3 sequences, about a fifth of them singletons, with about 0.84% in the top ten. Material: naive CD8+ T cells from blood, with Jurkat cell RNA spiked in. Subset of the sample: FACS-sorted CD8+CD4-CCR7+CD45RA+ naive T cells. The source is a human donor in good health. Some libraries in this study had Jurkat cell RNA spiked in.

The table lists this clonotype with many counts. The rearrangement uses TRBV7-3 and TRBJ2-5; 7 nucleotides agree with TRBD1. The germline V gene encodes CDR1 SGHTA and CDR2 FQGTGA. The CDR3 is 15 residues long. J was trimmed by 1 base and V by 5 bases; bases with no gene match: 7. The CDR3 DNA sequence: TGTGCCAGCAGCCCCAGTGGACAGGTCCAAGAGACCCAGTACTTC. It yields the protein CASSPSGQVQETQYF. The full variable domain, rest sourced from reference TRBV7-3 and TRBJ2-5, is GAGVSQTPSNKVTEKGKYVELRCDPISGHTALYWYRQSLGQGPEFLIYFQGTGAADDSGLPNDRFFAVRPEGSVSTLKIQRTERGDSAVYLCASSPSGQVQETQYFGPGTRLLVL.

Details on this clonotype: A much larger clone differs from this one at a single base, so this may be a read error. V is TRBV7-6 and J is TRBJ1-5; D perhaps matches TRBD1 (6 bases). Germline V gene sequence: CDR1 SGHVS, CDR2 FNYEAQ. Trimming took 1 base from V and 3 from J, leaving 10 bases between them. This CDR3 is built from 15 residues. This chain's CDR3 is CASSLGGQINQPQHF. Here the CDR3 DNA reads TGTGCCAGCAGCTTAGGCGGACAGATCAATCAGCCCCAGCATTTT.

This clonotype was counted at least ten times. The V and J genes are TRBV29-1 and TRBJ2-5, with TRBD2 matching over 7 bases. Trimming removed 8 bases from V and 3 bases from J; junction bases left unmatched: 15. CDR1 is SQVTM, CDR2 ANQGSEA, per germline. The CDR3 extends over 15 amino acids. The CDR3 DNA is TGCAGCTCACTTGGGAGGGAGGTCGCCGAAGAGACCCAGTACTTC. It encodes CSSLGREVAEETQYF.

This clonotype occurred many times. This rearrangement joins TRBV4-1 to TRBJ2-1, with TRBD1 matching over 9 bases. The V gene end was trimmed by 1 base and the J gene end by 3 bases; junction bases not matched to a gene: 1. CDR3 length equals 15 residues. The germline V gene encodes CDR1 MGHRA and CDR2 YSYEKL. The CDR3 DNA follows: TGCGCCAGCAGCCAAGGGGGACAGGGCTACAATGAGCAGTTCTTC. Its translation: CASSQGGQGYNEQFF.

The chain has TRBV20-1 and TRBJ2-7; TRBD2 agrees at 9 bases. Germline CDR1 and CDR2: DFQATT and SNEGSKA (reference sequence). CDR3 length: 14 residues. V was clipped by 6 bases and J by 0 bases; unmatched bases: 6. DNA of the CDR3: TGCAGTGCAAAGACAGCGGGGGGCTCCTACGAGCAGTACTTC. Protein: CSAKTAGGSYEQYF.

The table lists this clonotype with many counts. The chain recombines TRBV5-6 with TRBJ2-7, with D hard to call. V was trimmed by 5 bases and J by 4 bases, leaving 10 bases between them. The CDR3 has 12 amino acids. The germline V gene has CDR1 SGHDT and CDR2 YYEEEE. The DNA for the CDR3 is TGTGCCAGCAGTTCCGACTGGTACGAGCAGTACTTC. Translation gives CASSSDWYEQYF. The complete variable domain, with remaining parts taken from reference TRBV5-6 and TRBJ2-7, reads DAGVTQSPTHLIKTRGQQVTLRCSPKSGHDTVSWYQQALGQGPQFIFQYYEEEERQRGNFPDRFSGHQFPNYSSELNVNALLLGDSALYLCASSSDWYEQYFGPGTRLTVT.

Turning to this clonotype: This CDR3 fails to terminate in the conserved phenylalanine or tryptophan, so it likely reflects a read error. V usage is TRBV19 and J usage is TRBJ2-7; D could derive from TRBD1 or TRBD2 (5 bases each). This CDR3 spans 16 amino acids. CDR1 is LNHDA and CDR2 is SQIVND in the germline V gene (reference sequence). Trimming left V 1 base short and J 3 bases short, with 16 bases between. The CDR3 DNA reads TGTGCCAGTAGTATAGCTGGGGGAAGTTACGTCTACGAGCAGTACCTC. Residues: CASSIAGGSYVYEQYL.

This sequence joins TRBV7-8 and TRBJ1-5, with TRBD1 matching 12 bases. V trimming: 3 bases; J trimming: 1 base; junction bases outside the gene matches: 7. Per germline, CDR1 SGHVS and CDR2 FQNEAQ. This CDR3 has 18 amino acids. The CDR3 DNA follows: TGTGCCAGCAGCTTGGGGGACAGGGGGCGCAGGAGCAATCAGCCCCAGCATTTT. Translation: CASSLGDRGRRSNQPQHF.

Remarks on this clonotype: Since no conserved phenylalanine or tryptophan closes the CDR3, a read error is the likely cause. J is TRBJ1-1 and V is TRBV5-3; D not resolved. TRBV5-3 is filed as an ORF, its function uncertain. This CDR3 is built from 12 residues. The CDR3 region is CASSLGSTEAFS. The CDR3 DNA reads TGTGCCAGCAGCTTGGGTAGCACTGAAGCTTTCTCT.

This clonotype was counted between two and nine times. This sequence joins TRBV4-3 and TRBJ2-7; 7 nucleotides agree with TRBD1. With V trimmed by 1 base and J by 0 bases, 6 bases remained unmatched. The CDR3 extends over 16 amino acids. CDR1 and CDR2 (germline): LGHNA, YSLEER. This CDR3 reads CASSQGVTGDSYEQYF. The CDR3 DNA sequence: TGCGCCAGCAGCCAAGGGGTCACAGGGGACTCCTACGAGCAGTACTTC.

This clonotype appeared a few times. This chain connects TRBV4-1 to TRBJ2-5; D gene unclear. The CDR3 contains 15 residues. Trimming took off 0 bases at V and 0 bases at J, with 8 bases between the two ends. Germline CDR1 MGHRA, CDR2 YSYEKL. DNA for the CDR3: TGCGCCAGCAGCCAAGATCGGGCAGACCAAGAGACCCAGTACTTC. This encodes CASSQDRADQETQYF.

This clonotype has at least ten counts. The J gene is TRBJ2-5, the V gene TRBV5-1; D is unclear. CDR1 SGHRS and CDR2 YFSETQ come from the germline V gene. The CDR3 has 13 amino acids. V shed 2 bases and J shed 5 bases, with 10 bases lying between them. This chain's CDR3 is CASSFGVAETQYF. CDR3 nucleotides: TGCGCCAGCAGCTTTGGGGTAGCCGAGACCCAGTACTTC.

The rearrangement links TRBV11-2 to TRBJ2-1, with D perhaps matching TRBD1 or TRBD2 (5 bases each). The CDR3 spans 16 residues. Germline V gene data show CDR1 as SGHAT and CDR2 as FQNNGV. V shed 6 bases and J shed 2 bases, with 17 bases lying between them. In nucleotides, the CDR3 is TGTGCCAGCAGACCTACGGGGACCAGCCCCTACAATGAGCAGTTCTTC. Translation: CASRPTGTSPYNEQFF.

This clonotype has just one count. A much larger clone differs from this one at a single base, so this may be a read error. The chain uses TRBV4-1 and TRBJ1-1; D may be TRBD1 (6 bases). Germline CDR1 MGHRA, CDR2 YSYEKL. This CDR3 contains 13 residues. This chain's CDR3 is CASSQVRGTEALF. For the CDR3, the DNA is TGCGCCAGCAGCCAAGTAAGGGGGACTGAAGCTCTCTTT.